This T cell receptor beta chain was captured by sequencing in a study of blood T cell repertoires in COVID-19. Sequencing was performed with immunoSEQ multiplex PCR; in TCRdb, only in-frame clones are kept and a portion is missing. Among 150,000 to 200,000 clones listed, 86% were seen once. A word on this clone: This CDR3 is also generated by other DNA sequences in the sample.

CDR1 is LNHNV and CDR2 is YYDKDF in the germline V gene (reference sequence). CDR3 length equals 14 residues. The V and J ends lost 1 base and 5 bases respectively, with 11 bases between them. Material for sequencing was peripheral blood. This clonotype was obtained from a woman aged 65 to 85 with acute or convalescent COVID-19. This chain connects TRBV15 to TRBJ1-1; possibly TRBD1 for D (5 bases). CDR3 residues: CATSRVGGGTEAFF. As DNA, the CDR3 is TGTGCCACCAGCAGAGTGGGGGGGGGAACTGAAGCTTTCTTT.